Below, 10 T cell receptor beta chains from the same sample are listed, as sequenced in a study of neoadjuvant anti-PD-1 for oral cavity cancer. The repertoire was sequenced with immunoSEQ multiplex PCR; TCRdb's copy has only in-frame clones and lacks some. The sample records 80,000 to 95,000 clones, about 84% being singletons. The sequences come from PBMCs, collected before nivolumab (anti-PD-1) treatment. The receptors originated from a person aged 35 to 85 with oral cavity squamous cell carcinoma.

J is TRBJ1-1 and V is TRBV2; D possibly corresponds to TRBD1 (5 bases). The CDR3 is 13 amino acids. CDR1 is SNHLY and CDR2 is FYNNEI in the germline V gene. V lost 6 bases to trimming and J lost 5 bases, with 13 bases between them. The CDR3 DNA reads as TGTGCCAGCAGACTGGGGGAAGGTACTGAAGCTTTCTTT. It encodes CASRLGEGTEAFF.

With regard to this clone: Other DNA sequences in this sample translate to the same CDR3. The V call is TRBV25-1, the J call TRBJ1-2; D call uncertain. The V gene's germline CDR1 is MGHDK and CDR2 SYGVNS. Trimming cost V 1 base and J 4 bases, with 1 base left between them. There are 11 residues in the CDR3. Here the CDR3 DNA reads TGTGCCAGCAGTGAATCCTATGGCTACACCTTC. Its translation: CASSESYGYTF.

V is TRBV6-5 and J is TRBJ2-7; TRBD2 might be the D (6 bases). There are 14 residues in the CDR3. Germline V gives CDR1 MNHEY, CDR2 SVGAGI. V lost 5 bases, J lost 3 bases, and 14 bases lay in between. This CDR3 is CASSLRRGDYEQYF. The CDR3 DNA reads as TGTGCCAGCAGTCTCCGGAGGGGAGACTACGAGCAGTACTTC.

The CDR3 region has the DNA TGCAGCGTATTAAGGCTGTCCTACAATGAGCAGTTCTTC. Encoded protein: CSVLRLSYNEQFF. The chain employs TRBV29-1 and TRBJ2-1; no reliable D call. The CDR3 has 13 amino acids. Germline values: CDR1 SQVTM, CDR2 ANQGSEA. V dropped 6 bases and J dropped 1 base, with 10 bases sitting between them.

This clone was observed a single time. The CDR3 region is CASSWGIAGNNEQFF. Written as DNA, the CDR3 is TGTGCCAGCAGTTGGGGAATAGCGGGGAACAATGAGCAGTTCTTC. The rearrangement uses TRBV6-5 and TRBJ2-1; 8 bases agree with TRBD2. The CDR3 loop spans 15 amino acids. V trimming: 4 bases; J trimming: 5 bases; junction bases outside the gene matches: 7. Germline V gives CDR1 MNHEY, CDR2 SVGAGI.

V and J are TRBV6-5 and TRBJ1-2; D not certain. The V end lost 8 bases, the J end lost 0 bases, and 13 bases lay between the germline ends. Germline V gene data show CDR1 as MNHEY and CDR2 as SVGAGI. This CDR3 is built from 14 residues. The DNA for the CDR3 is TGTGCCAGCCGACGGACGGACGCTAACTATGGCTACACCTTC. As protein: CASRRTDANYGYTF.

J is TRBJ2-3 and V is TRBV5-6, with a tentative D call TRBD1 (5 bases). The V and J ends lost 4 bases and 6 bases respectively, with 12 bases between them. Germline CDR1 SGHDT, CDR2 YYEEEE. The CDR3 covers 13 residues. CDR3 DNA: TGTGCCAGCAGCCGAGGATGGGGCGATACGCAGTATTTT. This encodes CASSRGWGDTQYF.

V and J are TRBV5-1 and TRBJ2-7, with TRBD2 matching 7 bases. The J segment lost 0 bases and the V segment lost 3 bases, leaving 6 bases of the junction unmatched. In germline, CDR1 is SGHRS, CDR2 YFSETQ. The CDR3 covers 15 residues. DNA for the CDR3: TGCGCCAGCAGCTCCCAAGCGGGGCTCTCCTACGAGCAGTACTTC. Protein: CASSSQAGLSYEQYF.

This clone was counted once. The chain carries TRBV6-5 and TRBJ2-1; 10 bases agree with TRBD2. Per the germline V gene, CDR1 is MNHEY and CDR2 is SVGAGI. The V segment lost 0 bases and the J segment 5 bases; nucleotides outside the gene matches: 4. The CDR3 contains 16 residues. This CDR3 reads CASSYSFLAGDNEQFF. CDR3 DNA: TGTGCCAGCAGTTACTCTTTCCTAGCGGGGGACAATGAGCAGTTCTTC.

The gene calls are TRBV14 and TRBJ1-1, with D maybe TRBD1 (5 bases). Trimming left V 4 bases short and J 0 bases short, with 21 bases between. The CDR3 is made up of 18 amino acids. The germline gives CDR1 SGHDN, CDR2 FVKESK. The CDR3 DNA is TGTGCCAGCAGCCGGACAATCTCCGGGACGGTCATGAACACTGAAGCTTTCTTT. Amino acid sequence: CASSRTISGTVMNTEAFF.